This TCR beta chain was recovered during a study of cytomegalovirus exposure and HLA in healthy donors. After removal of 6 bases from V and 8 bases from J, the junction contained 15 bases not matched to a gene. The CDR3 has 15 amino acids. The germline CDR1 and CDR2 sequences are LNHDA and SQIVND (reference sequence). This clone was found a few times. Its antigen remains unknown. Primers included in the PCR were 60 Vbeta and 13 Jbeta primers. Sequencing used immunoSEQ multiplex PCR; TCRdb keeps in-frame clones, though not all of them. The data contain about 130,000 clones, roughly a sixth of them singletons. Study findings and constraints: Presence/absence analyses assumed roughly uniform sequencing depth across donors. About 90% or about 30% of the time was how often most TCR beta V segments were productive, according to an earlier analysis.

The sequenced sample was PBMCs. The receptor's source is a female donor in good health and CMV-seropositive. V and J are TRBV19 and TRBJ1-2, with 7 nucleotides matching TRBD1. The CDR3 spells CASSRPGTAVGGYTF. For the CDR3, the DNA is TGTGCCAGTAGCCGTCCCGGGACAGCCGTGGGGGGCTACACCTTC.